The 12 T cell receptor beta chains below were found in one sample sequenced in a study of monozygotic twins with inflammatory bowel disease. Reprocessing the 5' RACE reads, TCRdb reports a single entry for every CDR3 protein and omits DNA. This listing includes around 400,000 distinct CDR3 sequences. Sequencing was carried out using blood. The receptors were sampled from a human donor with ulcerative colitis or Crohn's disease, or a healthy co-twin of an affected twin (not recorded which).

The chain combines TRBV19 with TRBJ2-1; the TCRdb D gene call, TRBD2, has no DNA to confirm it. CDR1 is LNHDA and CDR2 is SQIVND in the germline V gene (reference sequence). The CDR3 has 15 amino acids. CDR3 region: CASSKRGVSYNEQFF.

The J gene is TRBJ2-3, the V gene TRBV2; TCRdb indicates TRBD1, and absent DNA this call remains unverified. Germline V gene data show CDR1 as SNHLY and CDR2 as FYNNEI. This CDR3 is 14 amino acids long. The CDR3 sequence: CASNGQASTDTQYF.

This chain's CDR3 is CASSLGSGSGGSYNEQFF. The chain has TRBV5-1 and TRBJ2-1; TCRdb calls TRBD2, which cannot be checked without DNA. There are 18 residues in the CDR3. Germline CDR1 is SGHRS and CDR2 is YFSETQ.

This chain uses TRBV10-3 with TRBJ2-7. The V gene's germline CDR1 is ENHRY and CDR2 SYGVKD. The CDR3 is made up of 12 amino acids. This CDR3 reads CAISELSYEQYF.

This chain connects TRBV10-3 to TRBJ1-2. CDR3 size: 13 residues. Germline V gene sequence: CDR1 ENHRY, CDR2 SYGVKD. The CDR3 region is CAISEGVPAGYTF.

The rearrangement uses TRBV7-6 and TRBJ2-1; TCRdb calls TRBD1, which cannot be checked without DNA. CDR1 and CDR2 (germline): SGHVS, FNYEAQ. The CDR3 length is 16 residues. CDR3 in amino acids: CASSSRGGQSNNEQFF.

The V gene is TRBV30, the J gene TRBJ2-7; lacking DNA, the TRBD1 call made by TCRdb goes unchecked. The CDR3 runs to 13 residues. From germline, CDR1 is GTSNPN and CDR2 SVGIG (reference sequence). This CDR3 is CAWSNPDRAEQYF.

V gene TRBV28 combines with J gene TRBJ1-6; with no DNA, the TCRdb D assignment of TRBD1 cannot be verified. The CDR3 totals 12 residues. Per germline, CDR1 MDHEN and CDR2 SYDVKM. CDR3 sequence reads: CASSGQNSPLHF.

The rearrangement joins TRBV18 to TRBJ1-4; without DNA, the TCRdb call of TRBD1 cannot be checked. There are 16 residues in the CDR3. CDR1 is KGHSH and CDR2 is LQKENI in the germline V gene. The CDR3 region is CASSPISGATNEKLFF.

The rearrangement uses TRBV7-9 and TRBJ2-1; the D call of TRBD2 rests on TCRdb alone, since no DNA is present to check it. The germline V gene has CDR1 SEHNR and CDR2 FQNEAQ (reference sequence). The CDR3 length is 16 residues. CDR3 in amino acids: CASSSSNGLAVNEQFF.

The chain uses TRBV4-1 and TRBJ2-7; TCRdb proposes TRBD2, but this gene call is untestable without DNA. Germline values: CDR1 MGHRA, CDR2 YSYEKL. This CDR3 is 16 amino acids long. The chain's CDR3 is CASSQVSGRSTYEQYF.

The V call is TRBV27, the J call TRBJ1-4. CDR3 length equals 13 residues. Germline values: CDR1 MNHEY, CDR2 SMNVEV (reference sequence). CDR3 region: CASSLATNEKLFF. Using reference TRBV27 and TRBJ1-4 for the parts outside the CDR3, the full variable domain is EAQVTQNPRYLITVTGKKLTVTCSQNMNHEYMSWYRQDPGLGLRQIYYSMNVEVTDKGDVPEGYKVSRKEKRNFPLILESPSPNQTSLYFCASSLATNEKLFFGSGTQLSVL.